The 26 T cell receptor beta chains reported below all come from one sample, sequenced in a study of T cell responses to AZD1222 COVID-19 vaccine. TCRdb's table, derived via immunoSEQ multiplex PCR, lists solely in-frame clones and lacks some. The repertoire holds some 110,000 clones, with approximately 92% as singletons. The sample consisted of peripheral blood, taken on day 0 of AZD1222 vaccination. Receptors were obtained from an adult in good health.

This clone was found once. The V gene is TRBV7-9, the J gene TRBJ2-1; 7 nucleotides agree with TRBD2. CDR3 length: 18 amino acids. Germline V gene lookup returns CDR1 SEHNR and CDR2 FQNEAQ (reference sequence). The junction had 16 bases not matched to a gene; V was cut back by 4 bases and J by 4 bases. CDR3 DNA: TGTGCCAGCAGCTCCCGTGGCTCCCGGGGGGTGAGATACAATGAGCAGTTCTTC. This codes for CASSSRGSRGVRYNEQFF.

This chain connects TRBV5-4 to TRBJ2-2, with D perhaps TRBD1 (6 bases). V lost 4 bases and J lost 8, with 12 bases in between. This CDR3 has 13 amino acids. CDR1 and CDR2 from the germline V gene are SGHNT and YYREEE (reference sequence). CDR3 nucleotides: TGTGCCAGCAGCCGGGACAAGACTGGGGAGCTGTTTTTT. The encoded protein is CASSRDKTGELFF.

The chain employs TRBV2 and TRBJ2-7; D is perhaps TRBD1 (6 bases). Trimming took 1 base from V and 5 from J, leaving 6 bases between them. CDR1 is SNHLY and CDR2 is FYNNEI in the germline V gene. CDR3 length: 12 amino acids. This CDR3 is CASSEEGDEQYF. The DNA of the CDR3 is TGTGCCAGCAGTGAAGAGGGGGACGAGCAGTACTTC.

V is TRBV7-3 and J is TRBJ1-1; maybe TRBD1 (5 bases). CDR1 is SGHTA and CDR2 is FQGTGA in the germline V gene. The CDR3 sequence is 13 residues long. V was cut by 5 bases and J by 7 bases, with 14 bases left in between. The CDR3 sequence: CASSRTDSDEAFF. Here the CDR3 DNA reads TGTGCCAGCAGCCGAACTGACAGTGATGAAGCTTTCTTT.

The CDR3 region is CASSQVIGEQYF. The CDR3 DNA reads TGTGCCAGCAGCCAAGTGATAGGCGAGCAGTACTTC. The chain recombines TRBV3-1 (or the pseudogene TRBV3-2) with TRBJ2-7; D remains unclear. Trimming shortened V by 1 base and J by 6 bases, and 7 bases separated the two germline ends. The length of the CDR3 is 12 residues. The germline V gene encodes CDR1 LGHDT and CDR2 YNNKEL (reference sequence).

The chain recombines TRBV5-6 with TRBJ1-3; a possible D gene is TRBD1 (6 bases). Germline V gene data show CDR1 as SGHDT and CDR2 as YYEEEE. This CDR3 has 13 amino acids. The V and J ends lost 1 base and 5 bases respectively, with 7 bases between them. CDR3 in DNA: TGTGCCAGCAGCTTGACAGGGAGAAACACCATATATTTT. It translates to CASSLTGRNTIYF.

CDR3 DNA: TGCGCCAGCAGTCAATTCAGGGACTCCCCCGGCACGAACACTGAAGCTTTCTTT. Residues: CASSQFRDSPGTNTEAFF. V and J are TRBV23-1 and TRBJ1-1; a possible D gene is TRBD1 (5 bases). TRBV23-1 is an open reading frame, and its role is uncertain. V lost 1 base, J lost 1 base, and 19 bases lay in between. The CDR3 consists of 18 residues.

The V gene is TRBV29-1, the J gene TRBJ1-2; unclear D gene. Between the trimmed V and J ends, which lost 2 bases and 5 bases, there was a span of 12 bases. Germline V gene sequence: CDR1 SQVTM, CDR2 ANQGSEA. CDR3 length: 13 residues. CDR3 loop: CSVESSDGYGYTF. For the CDR3, the DNA is TGCAGCGTTGAATCTTCCGACGGGTATGGCTACACCTTC. The full variable domain, rest sourced from reference TRBV29-1 and TRBJ1-2, is SAVISQKPSRDICQRGTSLTIQCQVDSQVTMMFWYRQQPGQSLTLIATANQGSEATYESGFVIDKFPISRPNLTFSTLTVSNMSPEDSSIYLCSVESSDGYGYTFGSGTRLTVV.

Comment on this clone: The same CDR3 arises from other DNA sequences in this sample as well. The rearrangement links TRBV19 to TRBJ1-1; no clear D gene. Germline values: CDR1 LNHDA, CDR2 SQIVND (reference sequence). V was shortened by 3 bases and J by 5 bases, with 7 bases between the two germline ends. This CDR3 has 12 residues. The CDR3 spells CASSIWGTEAFF. In DNA form, the CDR3 reads TGTGCCAGTAGTATTTGGGGAACTGAAGCTTTCTTT.

In this sample, this clone turned up a few times. The chain carries TRBV2 and TRBJ1-4, with D perhaps matching TRBD1 (6 bases). The CDR3 loop spans 17 amino acids. CDR1 is SNHLY and CDR2 is FYNNEI in the germline V gene. Deletions cut 7 bases from V and 10 bases from J, with 28 bases between. Here the CDR3 reads CASKERQAGDLLGKLFF. The DNA for the CDR3 is TGTGCCAGCAAGGAACGACAGGCCGGCGATCTGTTGGGAAAACTGTTTTTT.

The rearrangement links TRBV6-5 to TRBJ2-7; D remains unclear. The V gene's germline CDR1 is MNHEY and CDR2 SVGAGI. The V gene lost 4 bases and the J gene lost 0 bases, with 16 bases spanning the gap. The CDR3 loop spans 16 amino acids. The CDR3 sequence: CASSFLSPASSYEQYF. CDR3 coding DNA: TGTGCCAGCAGTTTCCTCAGCCCGGCAAGCTCCTACGAGCAGTACTTC.

The V call is TRBV28, the J call TRBJ1-2; D is unresolved. V was clipped by 3 bases and J by 4 bases, with 9 bases between them. This CDR3 has 13 residues. CDR1 is MDHEN, CDR2 SYDVKM, per germline. The DNA of the CDR3 is TGTGCCAGCAGTTTCCCATTGGGCTATGGCTACACCTTC. It specifies CASSFPLGYGYTF.

The V call is TRBV5-5, the J call TRBJ2-7; 8 bases are shared with TRBD1. The CDR3 has 15 residues. After removal of 0 bases from V and 6 bases from J, the junction contained 8 bases not matched to a gene. CDR1 is SGHKS and CDR2 is YYEKEE in the germline V gene (reference sequence). The CDR3 spells CASSLDQGAVGEQYF. The CDR3 DNA reads as TGTGCCAGCAGCTTGGATCAGGGGGCGGTTGGCGAGCAGTACTTC.

The rearrangement uses TRBV12-3 or TRBV12-4 and TRBJ1-2; 7 positions agree with TRBD1. Trimming took 6 bases from V and 4 from J; bases not matched to a gene: 5. The CDR3 consists of 13 residues. CDR3 DNA sequence: TGTGCCAGCAGCCAGGGACAGCTCTATGGCTACACCTTC. This translates into CASSQGQLYGYTF.

The chain recombines TRBV24-1 with TRBJ2-1; 10 nucleotides align to TRBD2. In germline, CDR1 is KGHDR, CDR2 SFDVKD. Germline trimming cut 7 bases from V and 7 bases from J; bases unmatched to any gene: 9. The CDR3 length is 15 residues. CDR3 residues: CATRHIAGGLNEQFF. The CDR3 DNA follows: TGTGCCACCAGGCATATAGCGGGAGGTTTGAATGAGCAGTTCTTC.

A single count supports this clone. Written as DNA, the CDR3 is TGTGCCAGCAGTGCCGGGACGGCTTCCTATGGCTACACCTTC. As protein: CASSAGTASYGYTF. V is TRBV27 and J is TRBJ1-2, with D possibly being TRBD1 (5 bases). This CDR3 comprises 14 residues. CDR1 is MNHEY and CDR2 is SMNVEV in the germline V gene (reference sequence). Trimming left V 5 bases short and J 4 bases short, with 14 bases between.

This chain connects TRBV28 to TRBJ2-1; 10 positions agree with TRBD2. Germline assignment: CDR1 MDHEN and CDR2 SYDVKM. Trimming cost V 8 bases and J 6 bases; bases outside gene matches: 4. The CDR3 sequence is 13 residues long. The CDR3 DNA sequence: TGTGCCAGCGGGCTAGCGGGAGCCAATGAGCAGTTCTTC. Translation gives CASGLAGANEQFF.

The chain joins TRBV5-6 to TRBJ2-2; 8 bases are shared with TRBD1. The CDR3 extends over 15 amino acids. The V and J ends lost 2 bases and 4 bases, in that order; junction bases with no gene match: 4. The germline V gene encodes CDR1 SGHDT and CDR2 YYEEEE. The CDR3 nucleotides are TGTGCCAGCAGCTTCTGGACAGGGAGCACCGGGGAGCTGTTTTTT. This gives the protein CASSFWTGSTGELFF.

This chain joins TRBV7-2 and TRBJ1-1, with D uncertain. CDR3 length: 13 amino acids. Germline assignment: CDR1 SGHTA and CDR2 FQGNSA. Trimming removed 2 bases at V and 5 bases at J, with 9 bases between. Written as DNA, the CDR3 is TGTGCCAGCAGCTTAAGACGAGAAACTGAAGCTTTCTTT. It specifies CASSLRRETEAFF. Based on the CDR3 plus reference TRBV7-2 and TRBJ1-1, the full variable domain is GAGVSQSPSNKVTEKGKDVELRCDPISGHTALYWYRQSLGQGLEFLIYFQGNSAPDKSGLPSDRFSAERTGGSVSTLTIQRTQQEDSAVYLCASSLRRETEAFFGQGTRLTVV.

The chain joins TRBV14 to TRBJ2-3; D is undetermined. The CDR3 is made up of 16 amino acids. Germline CDR1 SGHDN, CDR2 FVKESK. V lost 1 base and J lost 0, with 11 bases in between. The CDR3 bases are TGTGCCAGCAGCCAAGGACTCGTATTTAGCACAGATACGCAGTATTTT. Translating it yields CASSQGLVFSTDTQYF.

This chain uses TRBV6-5 with TRBJ2-7; 10 nucleotides match TRBD2. CDR1 MNHEY and CDR2 SVGAGI come from the germline V gene. V was clipped by 4 bases and J by 5 bases; unmatched bases: 8. The CDR3 is 15 amino acids. CDR3 sequence: CASSSPAGGTHEQYF. In DNA form, the CDR3 reads TGTGCCAGCAGTTCCCCAGCGGGAGGGACCCACGAGCAGTACTTC.

V is TRBV5-4 and J is TRBJ1-3; 12 bases align to TRBD1. This CDR3 is built from 18 residues. Per germline, CDR1 SGHNT and CDR2 YYREEE (reference sequence). The ends lost 6 bases at V and 3 bases at J; junction bases unmatched: 13. The CDR3 sequence is CASTDRDRGRRGGNTIYF. The CDR3 coding sequence is TGTGCCAGCACCGACCGGGACAGGGGGCGCCGGGGTGGAAACACCATATATTTT.

V gene TRBV5-6 combines with J gene TRBJ2-7, with D maybe TRBD1 (6 bases). This CDR3 comprises 14 residues. Germline CDR1 reads SGHDT; CDR2 reads YYEEEE. The V end was cut by 4 bases, the J end by 1 base, with 12 bases between. The CDR3 nucleotides read TGTGCCAGCAGCCTGGGGGCTTGGTCCTACGAGCAGTACTTC. Protein product: CASSLGAWSYEQYF.

The rearrangement links TRBV19 to TRBJ2-2; TRBD1 matches 7 bases. From germline, CDR1 is LNHDA and CDR2 SQIVND (reference sequence). The CDR3 consists of 16 residues. V was pared by 5 bases and J by 3 bases, with 9 bases of the junction left unmatched. The CDR3 DNA is TGTGCCAGTAGTTTTTCGACAGGGATCGACACCGGGGAGCTGTTTTTT. This translates into CASSFSTGIDTGELFF.

The chain links TRBV11-2 to TRBJ2-5, with D uncertain. The CDR3 is 14 amino acids. V was trimmed by 5 bases and J by 9 bases, leaving 19 bases between them. Germline V gene sequence: CDR1 SGHAT, CDR2 FQNNGV. The CDR3 bases are TGTGCCAGCAGCCCCGGTCGGCCCGGGTTGGCCCAGTACTTC. Translated: CASSPGRPGLAQYF.

The chain recombines TRBV4-3 with TRBJ2-1, with D possibly called TRBD1 or TRBD2 (5 bases each). This CDR3 has 17 amino acids. Trimming removed 4 bases from V and 5 bases from J, with 21 bases in between. Germline values: CDR1 LGHNA, CDR2 YSLEER. In nucleotides, the CDR3 is TGCGCCAGCAGCCCCGAAGGGAGTCGGGGCTTCGACAATGAGCAGTTCTTC. Its protein is CASSPEGSRGFDNEQFF.